This T cell receptor (beta chain) came from a study of cytomegalovirus exposure and HLA in healthy donors. Study observations and caveats: The study had only CMV serostatus as immune exposure information.

PCR involved 60 Vbeta and 13 Jbeta primers. As processed by the authors: Approximately 9.9 million shared chains were among the approximately 76 million unique TCR beta chains that a later analysis counted. Profiled with immunoSEQ multiplex PCR; TCRdb holds only in-frame clones, not every one. The V and J calls and clone size are taken from that table; D and trimming were inferred from the DNA. The profile shows roughly 66,000 clones, 75% to 85% of them singletons. The V end was cut by 5 bases, the J end by 9 bases, with 14 bases between. The CDR3 extends over 14 amino acids. Germline values: CDR1 SEHNR, CDR2 FQNEAQ (reference sequence). In regard to this clone: Its specificity is not known.

The material sequenced was PBMCs. V is TRBV7-9 and J is TRBJ1-6; D possibly corresponds to TRBD1 (5 bases). This receptor was taken from a man aged 18-30 years in good health and CMV-seropositive. The CDR3 spells CASSRTGDSSPLHF. CDR3 coding DNA: TGTGCCAGCAGCCGCACGGGGGATTCTTCACCCCTCCACTTT.